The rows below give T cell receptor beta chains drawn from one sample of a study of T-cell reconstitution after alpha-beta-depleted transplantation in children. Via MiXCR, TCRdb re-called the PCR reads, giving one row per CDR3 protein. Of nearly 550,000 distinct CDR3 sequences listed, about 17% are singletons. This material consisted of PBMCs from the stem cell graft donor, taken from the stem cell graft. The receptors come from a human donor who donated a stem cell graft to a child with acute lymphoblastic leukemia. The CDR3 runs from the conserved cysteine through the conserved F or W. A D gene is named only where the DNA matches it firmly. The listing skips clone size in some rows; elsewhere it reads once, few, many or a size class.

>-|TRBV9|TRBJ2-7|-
TGTGCCAGCAGCGCAGTAGAGGGCTACGAGCAGTACTTC
CASSAVEGYEQYF
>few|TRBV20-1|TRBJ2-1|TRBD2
TGCAGTGCTAGAGATCGGAATGGACTAGCGGGAGGGCCCCCTTACAATGAGCAGTTCTTC
CSARDRNGLAGGPPYNEQFF
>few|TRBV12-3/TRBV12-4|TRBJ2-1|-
TGTGCCAGCAGGTTATCAGACTACAATGAGCAGTTCTTC
CASRLSDYNEQFF
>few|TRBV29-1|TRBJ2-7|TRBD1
TGCAGCGTTGGTGAGACAGGGGCCTACGAGCAGTACTTC
CSVGETGAYEQYF
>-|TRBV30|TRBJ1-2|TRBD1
TGTGCCTGGAGTGACCTACAGGGGCCCAACTATGGCCACACCTTC
CAWSDLQGPNYGHTF
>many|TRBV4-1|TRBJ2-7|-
TGCGCCAGCAGCCAAAGTAGCTCCTACGAGCAGTACTTC
CASSQSSSYEQYF
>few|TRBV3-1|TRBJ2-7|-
TGTGCCAGCAGCCAAGGGGGGACTTTGATCCGGGAGCAGTACTTC
CASSQGGTLIREQYF
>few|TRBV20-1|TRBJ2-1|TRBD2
TGCAGTGCTACCTCGGGACTAAGCTCCTACAATGAGCAGTTCTTC
CSATSGLSSYNEQFF
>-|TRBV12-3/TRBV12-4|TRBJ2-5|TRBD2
TGTGCCAGCAGTCCGGGACTAGCGGACTCTGAGACCCAGTACTTC
CASSPGLADSETQYF
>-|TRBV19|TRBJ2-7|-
TGTGCCAGTAGTATACGGGACTCCTACGAGCAGTACTTC
CASSIRDSYEQYF
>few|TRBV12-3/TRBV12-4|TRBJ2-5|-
TGTGCCAGCAGTGACCTAGGCGGGACCCAAGAGACCCAGTACTTC
CASSDLGGTQETQYF
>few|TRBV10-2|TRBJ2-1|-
TGCGCCAGCAGGGACTTAGTCACCAATGAGCAGTTCTTC
CASRDLVTNEQFF
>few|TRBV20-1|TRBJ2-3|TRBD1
TGCAGTGCTAGGCGGGACAGGGGGCAAGATACGCAGTATTTT
CSARRDRGQDTQYF
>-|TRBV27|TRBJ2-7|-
TGTGCCAGCAGTTTATCATATGGGGGTTCCTTCTACGAGCAGTACTTC
CASSLSYGGSFYEQYF
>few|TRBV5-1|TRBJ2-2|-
TGCGCCAGCTTGGCCGGGGAGCGGATAAACACCGGGGAGCTGTTTTTT
CASLAGERINTGELFF
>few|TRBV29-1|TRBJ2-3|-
TGCAGCGTTGGTGACGGGCCCTACACAGATACGCAGTATTTT
CSVGDGPYTDTQYF
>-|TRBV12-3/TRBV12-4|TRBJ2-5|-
TGTGCCAGCAGTTTAGGTGGTGGCGTAGAGACCCAGTACTTC
CASSLGGGVETQYF
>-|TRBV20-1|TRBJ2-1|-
TGCAGTGCACCGGACTTAAAGAGCTCCTACAATGAGCAGTTCTTC
CSAPDLKSSYNEQFF
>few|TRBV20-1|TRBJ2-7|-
TGCAGTGCTAGGCAGGACACGAGCTCCTACGAGCAGTACTTC
CSARQDTSSYEQYF
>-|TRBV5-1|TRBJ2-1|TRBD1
TGCGCCAGCAGCACGCCCGGGACAGGGTCCTACAATGAGCAGTTCTTC
CASSTPGTGSYNEQFF
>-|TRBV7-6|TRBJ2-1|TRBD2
TGTGCCAGCAGCCTCGGACTAGCCCGCGATGAGCAGTTCTTC
CASSLGLARDEQFF
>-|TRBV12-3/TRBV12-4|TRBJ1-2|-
TGTGCCAGCAGTTTTGGCCCTCGAGGCGGCTACACCTTC
CASSFGPRGGYTF
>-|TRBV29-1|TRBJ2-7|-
TGCAGCGTTGAAGATCGGGACACCCTATGGTACTTC
CSVEDRDTLWYF
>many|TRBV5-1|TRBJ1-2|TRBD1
TGCGCCAGCAGCTTGGCGGGACAGATCTATTTCTATGGCTACACCTTC
CASSLAGQIYFYGYTF
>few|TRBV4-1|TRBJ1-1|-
TGCGCCAGCAGAAATCGGCGGGGGGCGCGGACTGAAGCTTTCTTT
CASRNRRGARTEAFF
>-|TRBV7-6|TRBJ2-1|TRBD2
TGTGCCAGCAGCTTAGAACTAGCGGAAACTTACAATGAGCAGTTCTTC
CASSLELAETYNEQFF
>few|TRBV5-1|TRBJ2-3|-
TGCGCCAGCATCTCAGAAGGAGATACGCAGTATTTT
CASISEGDTQYF
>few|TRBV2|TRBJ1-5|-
TGTGCCAGCCAAGCGGGGGAGCTCCTTTTTCAGCCCCAGCATTTT
CASQAGELLFQPQHF
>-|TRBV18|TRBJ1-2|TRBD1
TGTGCCAGCTCACCAAGGACAGGGGTATCAGCCTATGGCTACACCTTC
CASSPRTGVSAYGYTF
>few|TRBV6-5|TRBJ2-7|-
TGTGCCAGCAGTTACTCGCGAGGGAGCTCCTACGAGCAGTACTTC
CASSYSRGSSYEQYF
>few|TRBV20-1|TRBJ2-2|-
TGCAGTGCTAGCGGGGCAGGCTGGACCGGGGAGCTGTTTTTT
CSASGAGWTGELFF
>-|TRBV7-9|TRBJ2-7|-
TGTGCCAGCAGCGCTTCACGGGCACCCTACGAGCAGTACTTC
CASSASRAPYEQYF
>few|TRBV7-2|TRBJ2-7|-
TGTGCCAGCAGCTTACAGGATTGGGGCTACGAGCAGTACTTC
CASSLQDWGYEQYF
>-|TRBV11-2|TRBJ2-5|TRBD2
TGTGCCAGCACCGTCCTAGCGGGGGTCGAAGAGACCCAGTACTTC
CASTVLAGVEETQYF
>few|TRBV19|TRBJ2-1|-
TGTGCCAGTAGTATAGAGGGCTGGGAAACCTACAATGAGCAGTTCTTC
CASSIEGWETYNEQFF
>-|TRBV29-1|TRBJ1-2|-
TGCAGCGTTTCTCAGGAGACCTATGGCTACACCTTC
CSVSQETYGYTF
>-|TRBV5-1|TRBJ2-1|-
TGCGCCAGCAGCTTGTTTGCCGGAGCGGCTGGCTACAATGAGCAGTTCTTC
CASSLFAGAAGYNEQFF
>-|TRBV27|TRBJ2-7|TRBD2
TGTGCCAGCAGTGGGGCGGGAGACGATTGGTACGAGCAGTACTTC
CASSGAGDDWYEQYF
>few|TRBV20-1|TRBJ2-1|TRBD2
TGCGCCGGAAGGCGGGAGAACAAAAATGAGCAGTTCTTC
CAGRRENKNEQFF
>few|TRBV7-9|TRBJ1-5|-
TGTGCCAGCAGCTTTCTTTCGGAGCCCCAGCATTTT
CASSFLSEPQHF
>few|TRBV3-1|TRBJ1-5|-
TGTGCCAGCAGCCAAGGGGTCGGTGCTCAGCCCCAGCATTTT
CASSQGVGAQPQHF
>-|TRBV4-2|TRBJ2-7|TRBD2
TGTGCCAGCAGCCAGCCGGGACTAGGCCTACTAGAGCAGTACTTC
CASSQPGLGLLEQYF
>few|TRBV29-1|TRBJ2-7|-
TGCAGCGCCGAGGGGGGGAGATCCTACGAGCAGTACTTC
CSAEGGRSYEQYF
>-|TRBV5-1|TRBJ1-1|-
TGCGCCAGCAGCTTCGGTGGGCAGGCTATGAACACTGAAGCTTTCTTT
CASSFGGQAMNTEAFF
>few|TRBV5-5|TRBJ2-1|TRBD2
TGTGCCAGCAGCTTGGGGCAGCGGGAGCGGAATGAGCAGTTCTTC
CASSLGQRERNEQFF
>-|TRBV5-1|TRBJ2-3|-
TGCGCCAGCAGCCCGGGCTGGGGGCGCACAGATACGCAGTATTTT
CASSPGWGRTDTQYF
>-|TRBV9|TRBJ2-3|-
TGTGCCAGCAGCGTACGGATCACAGATACGCAGTATTTT
CASSVRITDTQYF
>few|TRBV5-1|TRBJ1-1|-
TGCGCCAGCAGCTTGGGGTGGACCATGAACACTGAAGCTTTCTTT
CASSLGWTMNTEAFF
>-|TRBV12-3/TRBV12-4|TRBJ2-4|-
TGTGCCAGCAGTTTAGAGGAGGGAAGGGTGACCAAAAACATTCAGTACTTC
CASSLEEGRVTKNIQYF
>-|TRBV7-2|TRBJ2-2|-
TGTGCCAGCAGCCCCCCGGACTTTACGGGGGAGCTGTTTTTT
CASSPPDFTGELFF
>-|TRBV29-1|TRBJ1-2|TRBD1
TGCAGCGTTGAGGAGGAACAGGGGGGTGGCTACACCTTC
CSVEEEQGGGYTF
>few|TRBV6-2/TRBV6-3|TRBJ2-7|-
TGTGCCAGCAGCATAACAGGCGGTGGGTACGAGCAGTACTTC
CASSITGGGYEQYF